A single sample gave rise to the 17 T cell receptor beta chains below, sequenced in a study of blood T cell repertoires in COVID-19 (dated by TCRdb to the early 2020s). Receptor amplification or capture employed the immunoSEQ multiplex PCR assay. The table comes from immuneACCESS by way of TCRdb, which keeps in-frame sequences with V and J called. Part of the clones is missing from these tables; in studies checked, under half for an unresolved V gene and the rest for unknown reasons. Counted in this sample were some 100,000 clones; around 86% of them appeared once. The ten largest clones capture approximately 10% of the sample. The sequenced material came from peripheral blood. These TCRs come from a man aged 45 to 65 with acute or convalescent COVID-19.

This clone was counted a single time. The chain joins TRBV19 to TRBJ2-3; 7 bases are a match to TRBD2. The CDR3 has 15 residues. CDR1 LNHDA and CDR2 SQIVND come from the germline V gene (reference sequence). With V trimmed by 4 bases and J by 0 bases, 4 bases remained unmatched. The CDR3 nucleotides are TGTGCCAGTAGTAGTAGCGGGCTTAGCACAGATACGCAGTATTTT. Protein product: CASSSSGLSTDTQYF.

The chain is built from TRBV12-5 and TRBJ1-4; 9 bases are a match to TRBD1. Germline values: CDR1 LGHNT, CDR2 FRNRAP. The CDR3 consists of 14 residues. V was clipped by 7 bases and J by 8 bases; unmatched bases: 8. As DNA, the CDR3 is TGTGCTAGTGCCCTCCGGGACAGGGCGGAAAAACTGTTTTTT. This gives the protein CASALRDRAEKLFF.

This rearrangement joins TRBV6-5 to TRBJ2-1; D might be TRBD1 (6 bases). Germline V gives CDR1 MNHEY, CDR2 SVGAGI. The V and J ends lost 4 bases and 4 bases respectively, with 11 bases between them. The CDR3 is 14 residues long. The CDR3 bases are TGTGCCAGCAGTTGGGGGCGGAAATACAATGAGCAGTTCTTC. Residues: CASSWGRKYNEQFF.

This clone was counted a single time. The chain employs TRBV3-1 (or the pseudogene TRBV3-2) and TRBJ2-5; D is possibly TRBD2 (6 bases). Germline loops: CDR1 LGHDT, CDR2 YNNKEL (reference sequence). The length of the CDR3 is 14 residues. Trimming removed 5 bases from V and 9 bases from J, with 19 bases in between. The CDR3 sequence is CASSSPGQGGSQYF. Written as DNA, the CDR3 is TGTGCCAGCAGCTCTCCGGGGCAGGGAGGTTCCCAGTACTTC.

The V gene is TRBV6-5, the J gene TRBJ1-1; 8 bases are shared with TRBD1. This CDR3 is 14 amino acids long. V dropped 4 bases and J dropped 6; count of bases not matched to a gene: 7. CDR1 and CDR2 from the germline V gene are MNHEY and SVGAGI. CDR3 protein: CASSFTGGYAEAFF. The CDR3 coding sequence is TGTGCCAGCAGTTTTACAGGGGGGTACGCTGAAGCTTTCTTT.

The chain employs TRBV27 and TRBJ2-3; possibly TRBD1 for D (5 bases). V gave up 5 bases and J gave up 2 bases, with 17 bases separating them. There are 16 residues in the CDR3. From germline, CDR1 is MNHEY and CDR2 SMNVEV (reference sequence). CDR3 sequence reads: CASSPRQPPYTDTQYF. CDR3 bases: TGTGCCAGCAGTCCCCGACAGCCCCCATACACAGATACGCAGTATTTT.

The V call is TRBV19, the J call TRBJ2-6, with D maybe TRBD1 (6 bases). The germline V and J ends were trimmed by 5 bases and 3 bases, with 14 bases remaining between them. The length of the CDR3 is 16 residues. Germline V gene lookup returns CDR1 LNHDA and CDR2 SQIVND (reference sequence). The chain's CDR3 is CASSAQGLSGANVLTF. CDR3 nucleotides: TGTGCCAGTAGTGCCCAGGGGCTGAGTGGGGCCAACGTCCTGACTTTC.

The J gene is TRBJ2-7, the V gene TRBV5-4; D might be TRBD2 (5 bases). The CDR3 sequence is 15 residues long. CDR1 and CDR2 (germline): SGHNT, YYREEE (reference sequence). Deletions cut 3 bases from V and 7 bases from J, with 20 bases between. The CDR3 bases are TGTGCCAGCAGCTCCATCGGGATCAAAAACTCGGAGCAGTACTTC. Protein sequence: CASSSIGIKNSEQYF.

This clone was counted only a few times. The genes are TRBV14 and TRBJ2-7; D ambiguous. V gave up 4 bases and J gave up 6 bases, with 19 bases separating them. Germline CDR1 and CDR2: SGHDN and FVKESK. CDR3 length equals 15 residues. The CDR3, as DNA: TGTGCCAGCAGCCGCCTGTCCACCCAGGAAGGCGAGCAGTACTTC. Amino acids: CASSRLSTQEGEQYF.

This clone was seen a single time. This chain connects TRBV24-1 to TRBJ2-7; D is possibly TRBD2 (6 bases). In germline, CDR1 is KGHDR, CDR2 SFDVKD. V was clipped by 3 bases and J by 5 bases, with 13 bases between them. The CDR3 runs 14 residues. The CDR3 is CATSDGGIRDEQYF. Here the CDR3 DNA reads TGTGCCACCAGTGATGGGGGGATTAGGGACGAGCAGTACTTC.

The V call is TRBV7-2, the J call TRBJ1-4, with D unclear. Germline V gives CDR1 SGHTA, CDR2 FQGNSA. The CDR3 contains 14 residues. V was shortened by 2 bases and J by 7 bases, with 11 bases between the two germline ends. The CDR3 bases are TGTGCCAGCAGCTTAATTAGGTCGGGTGAAAAACTGTTTTTT. Translation: CASSLIRSGEKLFF.

The chain links TRBV7-9 to TRBJ2-7; 8 bases map to TRBD2. Germline V CDR1 and CDR2: SEHNR, FQNEAQ (reference sequence). CDR3 length equals 14 residues. V dropped 7 bases and J dropped 12; count of bases not matched to a gene: 17. This chain's CDR3 is CASKAYSGTGGLYF. The DNA for the CDR3 is TGTGCCAGCAAAGCCTATAGCGGGACTGGAGGGCTGTACTTC.

The gene calls are TRBV18 and TRBJ1-5; 12 nucleotides line up with TRBD1. V lost 5 bases, J lost 6 bases, and 5 bases stayed unmatched. This CDR3 contains 15 residues. Germline V gene lookup returns CDR1 KGHSH and CDR2 LQKENI. The CDR3 DNA follows: TGTGCCAGCTCATTTGGGACAGGGGGCACTCAGCCCCAGCATTTT. It yields the protein CASSFGTGGTQPQHF. The full variable domain, rest sourced from reference TRBV18 and TRBJ1-5, is NAGVMQNPRHLVRRRGQEARLRCSPMKGHSHVYWYRQLPEEGLKFMVYLQKENIIDESGMPKERFSAEFPKEGPSILRIQQVVRGDSAAYFCASSFGTGGTQPQHFGDGTRLSIL.

J is TRBJ1-1 and V is TRBV3-1 (or the pseudogene TRBV3-2); 7 positions match TRBD1. Looked up from germline, CDR1 is LGHDT and CDR2 is YNNKEL (reference sequence). CDR3 length: 12 amino acids. Trimming at V came to 8 bases and at J to 11 bases, leaving 11 bases not matched to a gene. CDR3 amino acids: CASRKGQAGAFF. CDR3 bases: TGTGCCAGCCGGAAAGGACAGGCGGGCGCTTTCTTT.

V usage is TRBV5-8 and J usage is TRBJ1-5; D call uncertain. Trimming took 2 bases from V and 2 from J, leaving 8 bases between them. Germline loops: CDR1 SGHTS, CDR2 YDEGEE. CDR3 length: 14 amino acids. The CDR3 loop reads CASSFLEGNQPQHF. The CDR3 DNA reads as TGTGCCAGCAGCTTCCTCGAGGGCAATCAGCCCCAGCATTTT.

The chain is built from TRBV7-2 and TRBJ2-1; 9 bases line up with TRBD2. The germline CDR1 and CDR2 sequences are SGHTA and FQGNSA. This CDR3 is built from 15 residues. The J segment lost 4 bases and the V segment lost 5 bases, leaving 6 bases of the junction unmatched. CDR3 in DNA: TGTGCCAGCAGCGGGCGGGAGGGCCCGTACAATGAGCAGTTCTTC. Translating gives CASSGREGPYNEQFF.

This clone was counted once. The rearrangement joins TRBV19 to TRBJ2-2, with TRBD1 identical over 7 bases. CDR1 is LNHDA, CDR2 SQIVND, per germline (reference sequence). CDR3 length equals 13 residues. V shed 8 bases and J 2 bases; nucleotides not matched to a gene: 2. CDR3 bases: TGTGCCAGTGACAGGGATAACACCGGGGAGCTGTTTTTT. This sequence encodes CASDRDNTGELFF.